The 26 T cell receptor beta chains below come from one sample, sequenced in a study of metastatic and nonmetastatic thyroid tumors (dated by TCRdb to 2020 to 2022). No patient had received any treatment before thyroid surgery. Library preparation used PCR. Instrument used: Illumina HiSeq 4000. Through fastp at Q25 and MiXCR, TCRdb rebuilt clones from the public reads, retaining in-frame beta chains. Present in this sample are around 18,000 clones, around 30% of which were seen just once. Together, the top ten hold about 12% of the sample. The sequenced sample consisted of tumor tissue. The receptors come from a female donor with papillary thyroid cancer or a benign thyroid nodule (not recorded which). Some clones in this sample may be carry-over from other donors' samples.

The chain combines TRBV12-3 or TRBV12-4 with TRBJ2-5; D possibly uses TRBD1 or TRBD2 (5 bases each). The CDR3 is 15 amino acids. The V gene lost 0 bases and the J gene lost 4 bases, with 12 bases spanning the gap. This CDR3 reads CASSLALEGTETQYF. CDR3 nucleotide sequence: TGTGCCAGCAGTTTAGCGCTCGAGGGGACAGAGACCCAGTACTTC.

Many counts were recorded for this clone. V is TRBV5-6 and J is TRBJ2-7, with 7 bases matching TRBD2. The CDR3 has 14 amino acids. V gave up 2 bases and J gave up 0 bases; unmatched junction bases: 2. Germline V gene data show CDR1 as SGHDT and CDR2 as YYEEEE. CDR3 DNA: TGTGCCAGCAGCTTCGGCGGGAGCTCCTACGAGCAGTACTTC. Translation: CASSFGGSSYEQYF.

This clone was picked up a small number of times. The V call is TRBV6-1, the J call TRBJ1-1, with unresolved D. Germline lookup yields CDR1 MNHNS and CDR2 SASEGT. The CDR3 has 12 amino acids. V gave up 8 bases and J gave up 5 bases, with 12 bases separating them. The CDR3 DNA reads TGTGCCAGCTCCCTCCCAGCGACTGAAGCTTTCTTT. The encoded protein is CASSLPATEAFF.

The chain couples TRBV28 to TRBJ2-7, with 12 bases fitting TRBD2. J lost 7 bases, V lost 5 bases, and 6 bases had no gene match. This CDR3 region has 14 residues. Germline CDR1 is MDHEN and CDR2 is SYDVKM. The CDR3 sequence is CASSPRLAGEEQYF. The CDR3 DNA sequence: TGTGCCAGCAGTCCCCGACTAGCGGGAGAAGAGCAGTACTTC.

The chain uses TRBV6-1 and TRBJ2-5, with D possibly being TRBD1 (6 bases). CDR3 length equals 14 residues. Germline V gives CDR1 MNHNS, CDR2 SASEGT. V lost 4 bases, J lost 2 bases, and 11 bases lay in between. CDR3 amino acids: CASSGRGKQETQYF. DNA for the CDR3: TGTGCCAGCAGTGGCAGGGGAAAACAAGAGACCCAGTACTTC.

This clone has a single count. A read error may produce the germline difference seen at one junction end. This rearrangement joins TRBV7-6 to TRBJ2-1; 8 bases align to TRBD2. Germline CDR1 SGHVS, CDR2 FNYEAQ. This CDR3 region has 16 residues. The DNA for the CDR3 is TGTGCTAGCAGCCTCCGTGGCGGGAGGTCCTACAATGAGCAGTTCTTC. Translated: CASSLRGGRSYNEQFF.

This clone was detected ten times or more. This chain links TRBV29-1 with TRBJ2-1; 8 nucleotides line up with TRBD2. CDR1 and CDR2 (germline): SQVTM, ANQGSEA. The CDR3 spans 17 residues. J was trimmed by 2 bases and V by 0 bases; bases with no gene match: 9. CDR3 DNA: TGCAGCGTTGAAGATATATTCGGGAGGGTAGCCTACAATGAGCAGTTCTTC. Protein sequence: CSVEDIFGRVAYNEQFF.

The V call is TRBV4-2, the J call TRBJ1-2; D is unresolved. The CDR3 length is 11 residues. Trimming took off 0 bases at V and 11 bases at J, with 7 bases between the two ends. Looked up from germline, CDR1 is LGHNA and CDR2 is YNFKEQ. The CDR3 loop is CASSQDEDYTF. CDR3 DNA sequence: TGTGCCAGCAGCCAAGATGAGGATTACACCTTC.

The chain recombines TRBV2 with TRBJ2-1, with 8 bases lining up with TRBD1. The germline V gene encodes CDR1 SNHLY and CDR2 FYNNEI. The V gene end was trimmed by 6 bases and the J gene end by 6 bases; junction bases not matched to a gene: 1. This CDR3 has 12 amino acids. CDR3 sequence reads: CASSGQGNEQFF. The CDR3 nucleotides read TGTGCCAGCAGCGGACAGGGCAATGAGCAGTTCTTC.

The gene calls are TRBV2 and TRBJ1-2, with D possibly matching TRBD1 (5 bases). V was shortened by 0 bases and J by 6 bases, with 23 bases between the two germline ends. This CDR3 has 18 amino acids. From germline, CDR1 is SNHLY and CDR2 FYNNEI. DNA for the CDR3: TGTGCCAGCAGTGAAGCGCTTCTAGGGAGGGGCAGGACGGATGGCTACACCTTC. Amino acids: CASSEALLGRGRTDGYTF.

This clone was found many times. Other DNA sequences of this sample code for an identical CDR3. This sequence joins TRBV9 and TRBJ1-5, with unresolved D. Germline loops: CDR1 SGDLS, CDR2 YYNGEE. The CDR3 is 14 residues long. Trimming took 4 bases from V and 3 from J, leaving 11 bases between them. CDR3 coding DNA: TGTGCCAGCAGCCTTGGCCAGGACAATCAGCCCCAGCATTTT. Translated, it gives CASSLGQDNQPQHF.

The chain combines TRBV13 with TRBJ1-1; tentatively, D is TRBD1 (5 bases). The V end lost 5 bases, the J end lost 0 bases, and 10 bases lay between the germline ends. The germline V gene encodes CDR1 PRHDT and CDR2 FYEKMQ (reference sequence). CDR3 length: 14 amino acids. This CDR3 reads CASSRGTVNTEAFF. DNA of the CDR3: TGTGCCAGCAGCAGAGGGACGGTGAACACTGAAGCTTTCTTT.

V is TRBV20-1 and J is TRBJ2-2; unclear D gene. The germline CDR1 and CDR2 sequences are DFQATT and SNEGSKA (reference sequence). The V gene lost 7 bases and the J gene lost 4 bases, with 13 bases spanning the gap. The CDR3 extends over 13 amino acids. Here the CDR3 reads CSGPKASTGELFF. CDR3 bases: TGCAGTGGGCCAAAAGCGAGCACCGGGGAGCTGTTTTTT.

This clone appeared many times. The genes are TRBV29-1 and TRBJ1-1; D gene uncertain. CDR3 length: 12 amino acids. Trimming cost V 5 bases and J 3 bases, with 10 bases left between them. Germline V gene lookup returns CDR1 SQVTM and CDR2 ANQGSEA. The DNA of the CDR3 is TGCAGCGTTAACCGTCAGGACACTGAAGCTTTCTTT. This codes for CSVNRQDTEAFF.

By share, this clone ranks as medium-sized. The rearrangement joins TRBV12-3 or TRBV12-4 to TRBJ2-5, with D perhaps matching TRBD1 (6 bases). Trimming shortened V by 6 bases and J by 4 bases, and 12 bases separated the two germline ends. The CDR3 length is 13 residues. In nucleotides, the CDR3 is TGTGCCAGCAGCTCCTCAGGGGTAGAGACCCAGTACTTC. It specifies CASSSSGVETQYF.

This sequence joins TRBV20-1 and TRBJ2-1; D is uncertain. V lost 7 bases and J lost 6, with 10 bases in between. Looked up from germline, CDR1 is DFQATT and CDR2 is SNEGSKA (reference sequence). The CDR3 has 11 residues. CDR3 DNA sequence: TGCAGTGTCCCGAACCGCAATGAGCAGTTCTTC. It codes for CSVPNRNEQFF.

On this clone: A junction boundary mismatches the germline segment, possibly from a read error. The chain is built from TRBV6-1 and TRBJ2-7; TRBD1 agrees at 11 bases. CDR3 length equals 14 residues. CDR1 and CDR2 (germline): MNHNS, SASEGT. The CDR3: CASIEGTGGYEQYF. The CDR3 nucleotides read TGTGCCAGCATTGAAGGGACAGGGGGCTACGAGCAGTACTTC.

The chain combines TRBV6-1 with TRBJ1-4, with a weak D call TRBD1 (5 bases). The V end lost 6 bases, the J end lost 0 bases, and 14 bases lay between the germline ends. The germline V gene encodes CDR1 MNHNS and CDR2 SASEGT. This CDR3 has 16 residues. The CDR3 nucleotides read TGTGCCAGCAGGGACCGGGACCCAGCAACTAATGAAAAACTGTTTTTT. Its protein is CASRDRDPATNEKLFF.

The chain couples TRBV5-4 to TRBJ2-3, with D unresolved. Germline lookup yields CDR1 SGHNT and CDR2 YYREEE (reference sequence). The CDR3 extends over 15 amino acids. V was cut by 4 bases and J by 3 bases, with 15 bases left in between. The CDR3 coding sequence is TGTGCCAGCAGCCCCGAGATGGGTGGAACAGATACGCAGTATTTT. It encodes CASSPEMGGTDTQYF. Variable domain in full (rest from reference TRBV5-4 and TRBJ2-3): ETGVTQSPTHLIKTRGQQVTLRCSSQSGHNTVSWYQQALGQGPQFIFQYYREEENGRGNFPPRFSGLQFPNYSSELNVNALELDDSALYLCASSPEMGGTDTQYFGPGTRLTVL.

V usage is TRBV6-6 and J usage is TRBJ1-3, with D possibly being TRBD1 (5 bases). The CDR3 is 16 amino acids. Germline V gene data show CDR1 as MNHNY and CDR2 as SVGAGI (reference sequence). Trimming shortened V by 2 bases and J by 0 bases, and 11 bases separated the two germline ends. The DNA for the CDR3 is TGTGCCAGCAGTTACCAGGGAGGGAACTCTGGAAACACCATATATTTT. Protein: CASSYQGGNSGNTIYF.

In its sample, this clone is medium-sized. The chain carries TRBV6-2 or TRBV6-3 and TRBJ1-1; D not certain. The V end lost 8 bases, the J end lost 11 bases, and 15 bases lay between the germline ends. CDR1 and CDR2 from the germline V gene are MNHEY and SVGEGT. The CDR3 covers 11 residues. The CDR3 DNA sequence: TGTGCCAGCGGAGATGGGGTTGGGGCTTTCTTT. This translates into CASGDGVGAFF.

The chain combines TRBV28 with TRBJ1-5, with D unresolved. Deletions cut 6 bases from V and 0 bases from J, with 18 bases between. Germline lookup yields CDR1 MDHEN and CDR2 SYDVKM. The length of the CDR3 is 17 residues. The CDR3 DNA follows: TGTGCCAGCAGCCCTATGGGAGGGATCATTAGCAATCAGCCCCAGCATTTT. It specifies CASSPMGGIISNQPQHF.

This clone has a count of ten or more. The chain recombines TRBV4-3 with TRBJ1-1; D is possibly TRBD1 (6 bases). The CDR3 runs 14 residues. Germline V CDR1 and CDR2: LGHNA, YSLEER. Trimming took 0 bases from V and 4 from J, leaving 9 bases between them. The CDR3 DNA is TGCGCCAGCAGCCAAGAAGACAGGCTCACTGAAGCTTTCTTT. It yields the protein CASSQEDRLTEAFF.

In its sample, this clone was seen a few times. The chain joins TRBV20-1 to TRBJ2-1; 13 bases are a match to TRBD2. V lost 5 bases and J lost 6; bases outside the gene matches: 7. CDR1 and CDR2 (germline): DFQATT, SNEGSKA (reference sequence). This CDR3 comprises 15 residues. The CDR3 spells CSAAARLAGGNEQFF. The CDR3 region has the DNA TGCAGTGCTGCTGCCCGACTAGCGGGAGGCAATGAGCAGTTCTTC.

The CDR3 coding sequence is TGTGCCAGCTCCCTCGGGACAGGGGATGGCTACACCTTC. This translates into CASSLGTGDGYTF. The rearrangement links TRBV28 to TRBJ1-2, with 10 bases that match TRBD1. The CDR3 length is 13 residues. Germline loops: CDR1 MDHEN, CDR2 SYDVKM. Losses at the gene ends were 8 bases for V and 6 bases for J; bases not matched to a gene: 6.

By share of the sample, this clone is medium-sized. The chain has TRBV6-2 or TRBV6-3 and TRBJ1-4; 8 nucleotides line up with TRBD1. Germline V gene sequence: CDR1 MNHEY, CDR2 SVGEGT. V was pared by 2 bases and J by 1 base, with 12 bases of the junction left unmatched. The CDR3 is made up of 19 amino acids. CDR3 sequence reads: CASSYVLDRVRVTNEKLFF. For the CDR3, the DNA is TGTGCCAGCAGTTACGTTTTGGACAGGGTTAGGGTAACTAATGAAAAACTGTTTTTT.